One and the same sample provided the 16 T cell receptor beta chains below, sequenced in a study of blood T cell repertoires in COVID-19. Sequencing used immunoSEQ multiplex PCR; TCRdb keeps in-frame clones, though not all of them. The sample lists a few hundred thousand clones, about 86% occurring once. Material for sequencing was peripheral blood. Source of these receptors: a woman in her 70s with COVID-19, enrolled during active disease.

J is TRBJ1-2 and V is TRBV6-2 or TRBV6-3; 7 nucleotides agree with TRBD1. CDR1 and CDR2 (germline): MNHEY, SVGEGT. This CDR3 spans 15 amino acids. The junction had 6 bases not matched to a gene; V was cut back by 2 bases and J by 3 bases. Here the CDR3 DNA reads TGTGCCAGCAGTTACCCGACAGGGAGGCACTATGGCTACACCTTC. Residues: CASSYPTGRHYGYTF.

The V call is TRBV27, the J call TRBJ1-1; a possible D gene is TRBD1 (6 bases). The CDR3 length is 15 residues. Germline-derived CDR1 and CDR2 are MNHEY and SMNVEV (reference sequence). V was clipped by 3 bases and J by 7 bases, with 18 bases between them. The CDR3 region is CASSFLSGAQGEAFF. The CDR3 DNA reads as TGTGCCAGCAGTTTCTTATCTGGGGCACAGGGTGAAGCTTTCTTT.

The chain employs TRBV7-2 and TRBJ1-4; 7 bases match TRBD1. V shed 5 bases, J shed 2 bases, and the junction held 2 bases outside the gene matches. The length of the CDR3 is 14 residues. Germline CDR1 is SGHTA and CDR2 is FQGNSA. CDR3 nucleotide sequence: TGTGCCAGCAGCCCGGGACAGACTAATGAAAAACTGTTTTTT. This codes for CASSPGQTNEKLFF.

V gene TRBV5-1 combines with J gene TRBJ1-2; D may be TRBD1 (5 bases). This CDR3 has 13 residues. V gave up 0 bases and J gave up 6 bases, with 9 bases separating them. Germline V gives CDR1 SGHRS, CDR2 YFSETQ. The CDR3 region is CASSLEGWDGYTF. In DNA, the CDR3 is TGCGCCAGCAGCTTGGAGGGGTGGGATGGCTACACCTTC. Drawing the rest from reference TRBV5-1 and TRBJ1-2, the complete variable domain is KAGVTQTPRYLIKTRGQQVTLSCSPISGHRSVSWYQQTPGQGLQFLFEYFSETQRNKGNFPGRFSGRQFSNSRSEMNVSTLELGDSALYLCASSLEGWDGYTFGSGTRLTVV.

The chain combines TRBV10-2 with TRBJ2-7; D is uncertain. The ends were cut back, 6 bases at V and 2 bases at J, with 5 bases in the middle. CDR3 length: 11 amino acids. CDR1 and CDR2 from the germline V gene are WSHSY and SAAADI. Written as DNA, the CDR3 is TGCGCCAGCAGGAGCACCTACGAGCAGTACTTC. Protein product: CASRSTYEQYF.

The rearrangement uses TRBV9 and TRBJ2-2; the D gene is possibly TRBD1 (6 bases). The germline gives CDR1 SGDLS, CDR2 YYNGEE. Between the trimmed V and J ends, which lost 0 bases and 7 bases, there was a span of 16 bases. The CDR3 is 16 residues long. CDR3 coding DNA: TGTGCCAGCAGCGTAGGTCAGGGGCAGAGGAGCGGGGAGCTGTTTTTT. Protein product: CASSVGQGQRSGELFF. Together with reference TRBV9 and TRBJ2-2, the CDR3 gives the full variable domain: DSGVTQTPKHLITATGQRVTLRCSPRSGDLSVYWYQQSLDQGLQFLIQYYNGEERAKGNILERFSAQQFPDLHSELNLSSLELGDSALYFCASSVGQGQRSGELFFGEGSRLTVL.

The V call is TRBV2, the J call TRBJ2-7, with TRBD2 as a possible D gene (6 bases). CDR1 is SNHLY, CDR2 FYNNEI, per germline. This CDR3 spans 13 amino acids. V was pared by 11 bases and J by 3 bases, with 17 bases between. Here the CDR3 reads CAAFAGGVYEQYF. Here the CDR3 DNA reads TGTGCCGCCTTTGCAGGCGGGGTCTACGAGCAGTACTTC. The full variable domain, its missing parts supplied by reference TRBV2 and TRBJ2-7, is EPEVTQTPSHQVTQMGQEVILRCVPISNHLYFYWYRQILGQKVEFLVSFYNNEISEKSEIFDDQFSVERPDGSNFTLKIRSTKLEDSAMYFCAAFAGGVYEQYFGPGTRLTVT.

The gene calls are TRBV5-8 and TRBJ1-1; D is perhaps TRBD1 (6 bases). V was shortened by 3 bases and J by 5 bases, with 17 bases between the two germline ends. Germline loops: CDR1 SGHTS, CDR2 YDEGEE. CDR3 length: 15 residues. The CDR3 DNA reads as TGTGCCAGCAGCTGCTACAGGGAAGAGTGGACTGAAGCTTTCTTT. Protein product: CASSCYREEWTEAFF.

The V and J genes are TRBV6-2 or TRBV6-3 and TRBJ2-5, with D possibly TRBD1 on 6 matching bases. The CDR3 is made up of 15 amino acids. The germline CDR1 and CDR2 sequences are MNHEY and SVGEGT. With 2 bases removed from V and 4 bases from J, the gap between germline ends came to 14 bases. CDR3 in DNA: TGTGCCAGCAGTTACCTGGCAGGGGTGGGAGAGACCCAGTACTTC. Protein: CASSYLAGVGETQYF.

This clone was seen a few times. The chain couples TRBV5-6 to TRBJ2-3; maybe TRBD2 (5 bases). Deletions cut 0 bases from V and 6 bases from J, with 8 bases between. This CDR3 has 13 residues. Germline CDR1 is SGHDT and CDR2 is YYEEEE. CDR3 nucleotide sequence: TGTGCCAGCAGCTTGGCCGGGGAGGATACGCAGTATTTT. Translation: CASSLAGEDTQYF.

The chain couples TRBV9 to TRBJ2-5, with 9 bases identical to TRBD1. V was clipped by 2 bases and J by 5 bases; unmatched bases: 7. CDR1 is SGDLS and CDR2 is YYNGEE in the germline V gene. CDR3 size: 15 residues. CDR3: CASSVRDRVSETQYF. The CDR3 DNA reads as TGTGCCAGCAGCGTCCGGGACAGGGTGTCGGAGACCCAGTACTTC.

The chain combines TRBV19 with TRBJ2-1, with a possible D match to TRBD2 (7 bases). CDR1 LNHDA and CDR2 SQIVND come from the germline V gene (reference sequence). The CDR3 runs 14 residues. Trimming stripped 4 bases from V and 6 bases from J, with 13 bases between. The CDR3 nucleotides read TGTGCCAGTAGTACCGGGGGGCGGTTCAATGAGCAGTTCTTC. It is translated as CASSTGGRFNEQFF.

This chain uses TRBV5-1 with TRBJ2-5, with D possibly matching TRBD2 (6 bases). CDR1 is SGHRS and CDR2 is YFSETQ in the germline V gene. The CDR3 loop spans 13 amino acids. The V and J ends lost 6 bases and 5 bases respectively, with 14 bases between them. CDR3 in DNA: TGCGCCAGCACGTTCGGGGGATTTGAGACCCAGTACTTC. Its translation is CASTFGGFETQYF.

This sequence joins TRBV27 and TRBJ2-1; 7 nucleotides align to TRBD1. Trimming removed 5 bases from V and 3 bases from J; junction bases left unmatched: 7. The length of the CDR3 is 15 residues. Germline V gives CDR1 MNHEY, CDR2 SMNVEV (reference sequence). CDR3 region: CASSLGTANYNEQFF. The CDR3 DNA sequence: TGTGCCAGCAGTCTCGGGACAGCCAACTACAATGAGCAGTTCTTC.

The chain carries TRBV28 and TRBJ1-3; maybe TRBD1 (6 bases). V lost 3 bases and J 7 bases, leaving 19 bases between the germline ends. This CDR3 is 16 amino acids long. Germline CDR1 is MDHEN and CDR2 is SYDVKM. Here the CDR3 reads CASSLQGQGLGNTIYF. The CDR3 nucleotides are TGTGCCAGCAGTTTGCAGGGGCAGGGGCTCGGGAACACCATATATTTT.

The chain recombines TRBV7-8 with TRBJ2-5, with 7 nucleotides matching TRBD1. The J segment lost 7 bases and the V segment lost 1 base, leaving 3 bases of the junction unmatched. There are 13 residues in the CDR3. Germline V gene data show CDR1 as SGHVS and CDR2 as FQNEAQ. CDR3 coding DNA: TGTGCCAGCAGCTTAGAGCAGGGGGTGACCCAGTACTTC. This codes for CASSLEQGVTQYF.